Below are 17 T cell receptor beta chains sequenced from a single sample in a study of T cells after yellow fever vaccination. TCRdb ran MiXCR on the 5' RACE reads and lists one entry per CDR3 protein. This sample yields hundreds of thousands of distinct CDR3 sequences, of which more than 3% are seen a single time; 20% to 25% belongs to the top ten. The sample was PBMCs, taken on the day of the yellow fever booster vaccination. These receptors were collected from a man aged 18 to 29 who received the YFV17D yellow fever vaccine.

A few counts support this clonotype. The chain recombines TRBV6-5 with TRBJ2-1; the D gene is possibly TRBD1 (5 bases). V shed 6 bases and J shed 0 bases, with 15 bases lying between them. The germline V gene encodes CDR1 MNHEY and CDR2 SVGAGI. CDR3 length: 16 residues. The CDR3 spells CASSMTALSSYNEQFF. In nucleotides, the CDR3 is TGTGCCAGCAGCATGACAGCTCTTTCCTCCTACAATGAGCAGTTCTTC.

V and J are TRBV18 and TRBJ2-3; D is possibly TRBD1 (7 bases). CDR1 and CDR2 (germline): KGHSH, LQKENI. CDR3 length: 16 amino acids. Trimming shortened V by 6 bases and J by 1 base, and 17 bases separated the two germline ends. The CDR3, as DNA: TGTGCCAGCTCCCTAACGACAGGGACTGGCACAGATACGCAGTATTTT. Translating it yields CASSLTTGTGTDTQYF.

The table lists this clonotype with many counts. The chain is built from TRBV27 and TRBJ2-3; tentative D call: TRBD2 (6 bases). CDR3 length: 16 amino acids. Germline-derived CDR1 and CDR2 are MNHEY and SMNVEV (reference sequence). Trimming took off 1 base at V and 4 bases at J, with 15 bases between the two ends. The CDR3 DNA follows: TGTGCCAGCAGTTTATTACGGGACTTAGGGCCAGATACGCAGTATTTT. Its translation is CASSLLRDLGPDTQYF.

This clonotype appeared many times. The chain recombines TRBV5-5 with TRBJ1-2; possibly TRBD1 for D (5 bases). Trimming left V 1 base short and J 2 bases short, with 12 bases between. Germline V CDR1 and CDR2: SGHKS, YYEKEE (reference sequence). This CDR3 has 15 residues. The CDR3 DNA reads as TGTGCCAGCAGCTTGTTCGTTGCAGGGAACTATGGCTACACCTTC. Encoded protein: CASSLFVAGNYGYTF.

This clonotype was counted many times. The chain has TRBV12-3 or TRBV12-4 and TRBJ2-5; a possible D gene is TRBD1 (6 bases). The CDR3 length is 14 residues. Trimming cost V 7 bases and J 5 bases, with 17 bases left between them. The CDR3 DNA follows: TGTGCCAGCAACGCCCCAGGGGATGGGGAGACCCAGTACTTC. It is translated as CASNAPGDGETQYF.

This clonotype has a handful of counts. The chain's CDR3 is CASSSFAAAYEQYV. CDR3 in DNA: TGTGCCAGCTCGTCCTTCGCGGCAGCGTACGAGCAGTACGTC. This rearrangement joins TRBV18 to TRBJ2-7; D is undetermined. The V end lost 6 bases, the J end lost 4 bases, and 16 bases lay between the germline ends. The CDR3 runs to 14 residues. From germline, CDR1 is KGHSH and CDR2 LQKENI.

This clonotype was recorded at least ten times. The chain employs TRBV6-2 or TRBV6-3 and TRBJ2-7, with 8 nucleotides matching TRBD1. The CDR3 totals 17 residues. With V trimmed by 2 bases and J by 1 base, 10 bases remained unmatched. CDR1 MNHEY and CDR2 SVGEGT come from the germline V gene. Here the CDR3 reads CASSYNIGTGQSYEQYF. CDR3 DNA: TGTGCCAGCAGTTACAATATTGGGACAGGACAATCCTACGAGCAGTACTTC.

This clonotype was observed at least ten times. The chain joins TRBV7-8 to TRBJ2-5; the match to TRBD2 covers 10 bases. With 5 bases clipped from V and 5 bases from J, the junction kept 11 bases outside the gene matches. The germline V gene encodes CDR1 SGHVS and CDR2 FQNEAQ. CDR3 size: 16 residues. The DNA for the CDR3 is TGTGCCAGCAGCCCGACGGAACTAGCGGGGATGGAGACCCAGTACTTC. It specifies CASSPTELAGMETQYF.

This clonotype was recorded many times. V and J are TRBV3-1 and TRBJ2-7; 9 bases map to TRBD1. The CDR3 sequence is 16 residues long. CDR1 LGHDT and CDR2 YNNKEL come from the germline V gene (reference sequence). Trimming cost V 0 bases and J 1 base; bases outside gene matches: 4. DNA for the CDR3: TGTGCCAGCAGCCAAGATTCGGGACAGGGATCCTACGAGCAGTACTTC. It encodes CASSQDSGQGSYEQYF.

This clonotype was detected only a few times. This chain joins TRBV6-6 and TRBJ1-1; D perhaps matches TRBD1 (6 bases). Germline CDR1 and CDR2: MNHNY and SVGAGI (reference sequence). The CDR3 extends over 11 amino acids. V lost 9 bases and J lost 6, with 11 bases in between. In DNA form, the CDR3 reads TGTGCCAGTTTACGACAGGCTGAAGCTTTCTTT. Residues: CASLRQAEAFF.

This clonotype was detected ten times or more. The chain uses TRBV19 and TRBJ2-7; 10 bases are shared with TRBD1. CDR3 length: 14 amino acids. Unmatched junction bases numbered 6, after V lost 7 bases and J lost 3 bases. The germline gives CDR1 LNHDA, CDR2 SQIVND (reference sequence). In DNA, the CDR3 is TGTGCCAGTACCGCGGGACAGGGGAACTACGAGCAGTACTTC. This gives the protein CASTAGQGNYEQYF.

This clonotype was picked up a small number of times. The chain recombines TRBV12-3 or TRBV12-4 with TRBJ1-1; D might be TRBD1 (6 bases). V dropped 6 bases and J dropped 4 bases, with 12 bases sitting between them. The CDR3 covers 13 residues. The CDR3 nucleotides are TGTGCCAGCAGGCCCTTGGGGGCCACTGAAGCTTTCTTT. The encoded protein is CASRPLGATEAFF.

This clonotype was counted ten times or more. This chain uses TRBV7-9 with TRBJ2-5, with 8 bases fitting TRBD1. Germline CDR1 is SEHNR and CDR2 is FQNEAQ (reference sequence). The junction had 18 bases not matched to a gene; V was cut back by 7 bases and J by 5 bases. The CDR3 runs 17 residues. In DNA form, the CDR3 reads TGTGCCAGCACCGTATTCGATGGACAGGGTAACTTCGAGACCCAGTACTTC. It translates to CASTVFDGQGNFETQYF.

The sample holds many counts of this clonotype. The CDR3 DNA reads as TGCGCCAGCAGCCGACAGGGAATTAATTCACCCCTCCACTTT. Translation: CASSRQGINSPLHF. The chain recombines TRBV10-2 with TRBJ1-6, with TRBD1 matching over 7 bases. Germline V gene lookup returns CDR1 WSHSY and CDR2 SAAADI. After removal of 6 bases from V and 6 bases from J, the junction contained 5 bases not matched to a gene. The CDR3 runs to 14 residues.

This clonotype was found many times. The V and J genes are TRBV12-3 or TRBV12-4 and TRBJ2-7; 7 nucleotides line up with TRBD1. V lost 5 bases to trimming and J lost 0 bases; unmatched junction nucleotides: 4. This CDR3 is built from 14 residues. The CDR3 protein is CASSKGAPSYEQYF. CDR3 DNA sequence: TGTGCCAGCAGTAAGGGGGCCCCCTCCTACGAGCAGTACTTC.

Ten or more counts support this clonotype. The CDR3 region is CASSGPSSYEQYV. In DNA form, the CDR3 reads TGTGCCAGCTCGGGACCGAGCTCCTACGAGCAGTACGTC. The chain combines TRBV6-2 or TRBV6-3 with TRBJ2-7, with D possibly called TRBD1 or TRBD2 (5 bases each). Deletions cut 8 bases from V and 0 bases from J, with 11 bases between. Germline loops: CDR1 MNHEY, CDR2 SVGEGT. The CDR3 is 13 amino acids.

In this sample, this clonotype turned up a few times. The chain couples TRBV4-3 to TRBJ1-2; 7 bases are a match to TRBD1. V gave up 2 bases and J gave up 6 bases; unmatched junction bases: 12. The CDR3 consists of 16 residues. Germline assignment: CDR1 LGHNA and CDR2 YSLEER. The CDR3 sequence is CASSQFQGGPSDGYTF. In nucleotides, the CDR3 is TGCGCCAGCAGCCAATTTCAGGGGGGGCCTTCCGATGGCTACACCTTC.